This T cell receptor beta chain was sequenced during a study of identical twins. Points from the study as a whole: Rather than following the same donors, the conclusions depended on cross-sectional statistical analysis. Models underpredicted monozygotic twin sharing of out-of-frame TCR alpha.

Unique molecular identifiers were present on cDNA, and template switching added a universal primer site. TCRdb recomputed calls from the 5' RACE reads with MiXCR, one row per CDR3 protein. The sample contains nearly 650,000 distinct CDR3 sequences, roughly 6.6% of which appear only once. Trimming at V came to 1 base and at J to 0 bases, leaving 3 bases not matched to a gene. The CDR3 has 15 residues. Per germline, CDR1 DFQATT and CDR2 SNEGSKA (reference sequence). In this sample, this clonotype turned up a few times. Its antigen is unidentified. The same sample was also studied in work on yellow fever vaccine responses in identical twins. That source reports: Vaccine-induced T cell responses in twins were reportedly observed to appear partly convergent, partly personalized.

The sequence was obtained from a woman aged 18 to 35 in good health. What was sequenced was PBMCs. This chain joins TRBV20-1 and TRBJ2-4; 7 nucleotides align to TRBD2. CDR3 DNA sequence: TGCAGTGCTAGAGCGCGGGGGTTAGCCAAAAACATTCAGTACTTC. The encoded protein is CSARARGLAKNIQYF.